The T cell receptor (beta chain) described here comes from a study of blood T cell repertoires in COVID-19. Turning to the study itself: Material from acute and convalescent COVID-19 was sourced from the United States, Italy and Spain. PBMCs, B-cell-depleted T cells, or T cells were the source of the cDNA or gDNA that made up the material.

The count of this clone is one. Germline CDR1 is SGHVT and CDR2 is SQSDAQ. The CDR3 length is 19 residues. J gave up 4 bases and V 4 bases, and 18 bases lay outside the gene matches. As handled by the study authors: Scientists estimated how many nucleated cells there were by amplifying reference gene primers. The assay was immunoSEQ multiplex PCR, and TCRdb's table has in-frame clones only and misses some. V, J and clone size were drawn from that table, and D and trimming were deduced from the DNA. The table shows more than 95,000 clones, with around 86% occurring only once. This receptor was taken from a man aged 60 to 69 with acute or convalescent COVID-19. The specimen sequenced was peripheral blood. J is TRBJ2-3 and V is TRBV7-4; 9 bases map to TRBD1. The CDR3 loop is CASSSGQGTPSPIADTQYF. CDR3 DNA: TGTGCCAGCAGCTCTGGACAGGGGACCCCGTCCCCAATTGCAGATACGCAGTATTTT. Supplemented by reference TRBV7-4 and TRBJ2-3, the full variable domain reads GAGVSQSPRYKVAKRGRDVALRCDSISGHVTLYWYRQTLGQGSEVLTYSQSDAQRDKSGRPSGRFSAERPERSVSTLKIQRTEQGDSAVYLCASSSGQGTPSPIADTQYFGPGTRLTVL.